These T cell receptor beta chains were read from a single sample in a study of blood T cell repertoires in COVID-19. Some clones are missing from TCRdb's copy, which holds only in-frame ones; the method was immunoSEQ multiplex PCR. The sample lists around 200,000 clones, 80% to 90% occurring once. Source material: peripheral blood. All receptors come from a human donor with active or convalescent COVID-19. The donor label of this sample is uncertain. Both conserved end residues are part of each CDR3. The D gene is left open where the match is weak. Size is omitted from some rows. Given values are once, few, many or a class for expanded clones.

abundance: once
len: 11
v_gene: TRBV2
j_gene: TRBJ1-3
d_gene: .
CDR3nt: TGTGCCAGCAGTTTGGGGAGCACCATATATTTT
CDR3aa: CASSLGSTIYF

abundance: .
len: 14
v_gene: TRBV28
j_gene: TRBJ2-7
d_gene: TRBD1
CDR3nt: TGTGCCAGCAGTCCTCCAGACAGGGGGCACGAGCAGTACTTC
CDR3aa: CASSPPDRGHEQYF

abundance: .
len: 16
v_gene: TRBV7-6
j_gene: TRBJ2-1
d_gene: .
CDR3nt: TGTGCCAGCAGCTTAGCGATGCGGGTCCCCTACAATGAGCAGTTCTTC
CDR3aa: CASSLAMRVPYNEQFF

abundance: .
len: 16
v_gene: TRBV15
j_gene: TRBJ2-3
d_gene: .
CDR3nt: TGTGCCACCAGCGGTCTGGTAGCCTCTAGCACAGATACGCAGTATTTT
CDR3aa: CATSGLVASSTDTQYF

abundance: .
len: 14
v_gene: TRBV5-4
j_gene: TRBJ2-3
d_gene: .
CDR3nt: TGTGCCAGCAGTTTAGTCGGAGGGTCAGATACGCAGTATTTT
CDR3aa: CASSLVGGSDTQYF

abundance: .
len: 15
v_gene: TRBV7-9
j_gene: TRBJ1-4
d_gene: TRBD1
CDR3nt: TGTGCCAGCAGCTTAGGACAGGGGGAAACTGAAAAACTGTTTTTT
CDR3aa: CASSLGQGETEKLFF

abundance: .
len: 13
v_gene: TRBV2
j_gene: TRBJ2-7
d_gene: TRBD1
CDR3nt: TGTGCCAGCAGGGACAGGGTAAACTACGAGCAGTACTTC
CDR3aa: CASRDRVNYEQYF

abundance: once
len: 16
v_gene: TRBV10-3
j_gene: TRBJ2-7
d_gene: TRBD2
CDR3nt: TGTGCCATCAGCTTAATCTCCGGGACTACCTCCTACGAGCAGTACTTC
CDR3aa: CAISLISGTTSYEQYF

abundance: once
len: 15
v_gene: TRBV29-1
j_gene: TRBJ1-1
d_gene: .
CDR3nt: TGCAGCGTTGTCTTCCCCGACACCAGGAACACTGAAGCTTTCTTT
CDR3aa: CSVVFPDTRNTEAFF

abundance: .
len: 16
v_gene: TRBV5-5
j_gene: TRBJ2-7
d_gene: TRBD2
CDR3nt: TGTGCCAGCAGCCAGGAGCGGGAACTTACCCTCTACGAGCAGTACTTC
CDR3aa: CASSQERELTLYEQYF

abundance: .
len: 14
v_gene: TRBV29-1
j_gene: TRBJ2-1
d_gene: TRBD1
CDR3nt: TGCAGCGTTGAAACACAGGGGCCCTACAATGAGCAGTTCTTC
CDR3aa: CSVETQGPYNEQFF

abundance: .
len: 14
v_gene: TRBV6-5
j_gene: TRBJ1-5
d_gene: .
CDR3nt: TGTGCCACAAACCTAGCAGTAGGCAATCAGCCCCAGCATTTT
CDR3aa: CATNLAVGNQPQHF

abundance: once
len: 17
v_gene: TRBV11-3
j_gene: TRBJ2-7
d_gene: TRBD2
CDR3nt: TGTGCCAGCAGCTTAGGGGGACTAGCGGGAGGGGACTACGAGCAGTACTTC
CDR3aa: CASSLGGLAGGDYEQYF

abundance: .
len: 13
v_gene: TRBV12-3/TRBV12-4
j_gene: TRBJ1-6
d_gene: .
CDR3nt: TGTGCCAGCACCTTTACGTGGGCTTCACCCCTCCACTTT
CDR3aa: CASTFTWASPLHF